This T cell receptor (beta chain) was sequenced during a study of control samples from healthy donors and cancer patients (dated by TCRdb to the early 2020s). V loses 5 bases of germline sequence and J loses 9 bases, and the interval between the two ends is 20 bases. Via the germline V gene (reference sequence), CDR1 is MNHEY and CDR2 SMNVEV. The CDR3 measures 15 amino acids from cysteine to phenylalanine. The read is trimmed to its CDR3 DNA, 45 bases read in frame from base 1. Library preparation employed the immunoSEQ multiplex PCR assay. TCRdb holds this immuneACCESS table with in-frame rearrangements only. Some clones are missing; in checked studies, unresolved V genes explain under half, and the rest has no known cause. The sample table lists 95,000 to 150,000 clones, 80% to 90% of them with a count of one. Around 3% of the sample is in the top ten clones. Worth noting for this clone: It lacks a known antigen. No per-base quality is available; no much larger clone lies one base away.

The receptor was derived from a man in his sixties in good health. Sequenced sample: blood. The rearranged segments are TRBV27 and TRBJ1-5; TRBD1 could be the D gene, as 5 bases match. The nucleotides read TGTGCCAGCAGTCCTACGGACAAGCTACATGGGCCCCAGCATTTT. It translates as CASSPTDKLHGPQHF.